This T cell receptor beta chain derives from a study of CD8 T cells in ankylosing spondylitis. 5'-RACE, quantitative and with molecular barcodes, yielded the TCR beta libraries. In TCRdb, the 5' RACE reads were re-called with MiXCR into one record per CDR3 protein. Of fewer than 750,000 distinct CDR3 sequences detected, around 19% appear once; the ten largest clones hold under 20%. There are a few counts of this clonotype. Its antigen is not identified. V gave up 5 bases and J gave up 3 bases; unmatched junction bases: 7. Germline assignment: CDR1 MNHEY and CDR2 SMNVEV (reference sequence). This CDR3 is built from 16 residues. General study findings and limits: Made up of roughly 8 highly homologous variants, a TCR beta motif appeared characteristic of ankylosing spondylitis blood. A subset of motif variants has previously been described in the synovial fluid and blood of reactive arthritis. Enrichment of disease-linked clones was reportedly significant in matched ankylosing spondylitis synovial fluid. Disease-associated clonotypes exhibited CD8+ identity and were relatively infrequent in peripheral blood.

The TCR was taken from a male donor with ankylosing spondylitis. The specimen was blood, either unsorted or a sorted T cell fraction (not recorded which). This sequence joins TRBV27 and TRBJ2-1; 10 nucleotides agree with TRBD2. CDR3 sequence: CASSPLPSGSYNEQFF. The CDR3 region has the DNA TGTGCCAGCAGTCCCCTCCCTAGCGGGAGCTACAATGAGCAGTTCTTC.